This T cell receptor (beta chain) was recovered during a study of immune heterogeneity within non-small cell lung tumors. Overall study context: The tumor set comprised a few squamous cell carcinomas and over eight non-squamous carcinomas (plus 1 not otherwise specified).

The sample holds a few counts of this clonotype. TCR beta CDR3 was amplified by multiplex PCR, first round approximately 9 cycles, 32 V and 13 J primers. MiXCR was run by TCRdb on the multiplex PCR reads, yielding one entry per CDR3 protein. The data contain 9,500 to 13,000 distinct CDR3 sequences, around 30% of them seen just once; the ten biggest clones take up approximately 20%. Germline V gives CDR1 SGHRS, CDR2 YFSETQ. CDR3 length: 15 amino acids. The J segment lost 5 bases and the V segment lost 4 bases, leaving 2 bases of the junction unmatched. Genomic DNA from bulk tumor acted as the template, and roughly 0.55 ug was loaded per sample. Several widely spaced biopsies per primary tumor were taken during surgery. The patients were newly diagnosed with non-small cell lung cancer, had not been treated, and had curative surgery.

What was sequenced was lung tumor tissue. This chain joins TRBV5-1 and TRBJ2-1; TRBD2 agrees at 14 bases. The sequence was collected from a woman between 50 and 59 years old with non-small cell lung cancer. CDR3 sequence: CASSPGLAGDNEQFF. Here the CDR3 DNA reads TGCGCCAGCAGCCCGGGACTAGCGGGGGACAATGAGCAGTTCTTC.